This note documents a single TCR beta chain sequence. The sample is drawn from a study of shared clonotypes between healthy human individuals. The naive CD8 fraction comprised CD45RO-negative cells positively selected for CCR7 and excluded terminally differentiated effector memory CD45RA+ cells. Germline V lookup: CDR1 LGHNA, CDR2 YNFKEQ. This CDR3 is 16 amino acids long. With 2 bases clipped from V and 2 bases from J, the junction kept 3 bases outside the gene matches. Sequencing used immunoSEQ multiplex PCR; TCRdb keeps in-frame clones, though not all of them. The sample shows around 1.9 million clones, 93% of them seen only once.

This receptor was taken from a man aged 18 to 29 in good health. Some clones in this sample may be carry-over from other donors' samples. V is TRBV4-2 and J is TRBJ2-3, with 11 nucleotides matching TRBD2. The material sequenced was naive CD8+ T cells from PBMCs. Here the CDR3 reads CASSQPGLAATDTQYF. CDR3 DNA: TGTGCCAGCAGCCAACCGGGACTAGCGGCCACAGATACGCAGTATTTT.